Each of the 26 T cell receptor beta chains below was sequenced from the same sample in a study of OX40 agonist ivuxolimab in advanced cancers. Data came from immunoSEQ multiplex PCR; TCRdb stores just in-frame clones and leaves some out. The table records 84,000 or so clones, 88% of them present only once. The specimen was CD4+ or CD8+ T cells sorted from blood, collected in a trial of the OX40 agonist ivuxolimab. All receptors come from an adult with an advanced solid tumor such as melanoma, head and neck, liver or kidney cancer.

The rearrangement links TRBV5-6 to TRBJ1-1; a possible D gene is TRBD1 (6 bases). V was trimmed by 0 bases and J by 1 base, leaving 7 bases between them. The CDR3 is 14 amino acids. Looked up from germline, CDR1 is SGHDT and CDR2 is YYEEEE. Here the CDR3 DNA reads TGTGCCAGCAGCTTGGGACAGGCGAACACTGAAGCTTTCTTT. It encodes CASSLGQANTEAFF.

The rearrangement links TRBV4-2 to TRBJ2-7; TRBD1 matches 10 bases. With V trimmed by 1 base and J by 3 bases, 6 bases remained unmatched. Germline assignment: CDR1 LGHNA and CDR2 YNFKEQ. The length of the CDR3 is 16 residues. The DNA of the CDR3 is TGTGCCAGCAGCCAAGCGGGACAGGGGAGAATCTACGAGCAGTACTTC. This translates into CASSQAGQGRIYEQYF.

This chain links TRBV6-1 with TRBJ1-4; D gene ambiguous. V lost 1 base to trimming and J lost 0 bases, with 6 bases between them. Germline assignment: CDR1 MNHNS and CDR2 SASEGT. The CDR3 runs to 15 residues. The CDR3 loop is CASSEGPATNEKLFF. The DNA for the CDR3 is TGTGCCAGCAGTGAAGGACCCGCAACTAATGAAAAACTGTTTTTT.

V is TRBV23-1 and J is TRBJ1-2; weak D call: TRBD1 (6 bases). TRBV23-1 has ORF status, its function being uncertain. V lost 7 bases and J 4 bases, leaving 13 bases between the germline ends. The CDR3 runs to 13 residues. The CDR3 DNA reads TGCGCCAGCATACAACAGGGCCTCTATGGCTACACCTTC. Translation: CASIQQGLYGYTF.

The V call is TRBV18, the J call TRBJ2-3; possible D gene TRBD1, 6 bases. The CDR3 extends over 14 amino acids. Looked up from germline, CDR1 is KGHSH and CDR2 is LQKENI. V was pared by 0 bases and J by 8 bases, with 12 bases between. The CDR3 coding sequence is TGTGCCAGCTCACCACCTGGACAGACGGGTACGCAGTATTTT. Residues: CASSPPGQTGTQYF. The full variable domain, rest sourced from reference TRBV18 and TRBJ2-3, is NAGVMQNPRHLVRRRGQEARLRCSPMKGHSHVYWYRQLPEEGLKFMVYLQKENIIDESGMPKERFSAEFPKEGPSILRIQQVVRGDSAAYFCASSPPGQTGTQYFGPGTRLTVL.

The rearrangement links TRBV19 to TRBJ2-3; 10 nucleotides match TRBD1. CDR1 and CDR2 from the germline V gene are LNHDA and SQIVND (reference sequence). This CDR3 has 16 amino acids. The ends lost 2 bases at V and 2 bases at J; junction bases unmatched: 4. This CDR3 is CASSIMGTGVTDTQYF. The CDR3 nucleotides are TGTGCCAGTAGTATAATGGGGACAGGGGTCACAGATACGCAGTATTTT.

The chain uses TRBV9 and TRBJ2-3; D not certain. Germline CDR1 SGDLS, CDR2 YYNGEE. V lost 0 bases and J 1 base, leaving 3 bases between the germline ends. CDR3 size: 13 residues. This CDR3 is CASSVDGTDTQYF. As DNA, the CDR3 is TGTGCCAGCAGCGTAGACGGCACAGATACGCAGTATTTT. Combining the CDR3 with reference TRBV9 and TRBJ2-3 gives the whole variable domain DSGVTQTPKHLITATGQRVTLRCSPRSGDLSVYWYQQSLDQGLQFLIQYYNGEERAKGNILERFSAQQFPDLHSELNLSSLELGDSALYFCASSVDGTDTQYFGPGTRLTVL.

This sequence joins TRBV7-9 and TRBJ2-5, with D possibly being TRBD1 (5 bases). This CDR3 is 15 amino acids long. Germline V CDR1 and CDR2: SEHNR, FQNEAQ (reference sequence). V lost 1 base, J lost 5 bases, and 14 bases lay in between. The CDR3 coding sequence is TGTGCCAGCAGCTTAGGGGGCCAGTGGCTGGAGACCCAGTACTTC. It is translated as CASSLGGQWLETQYF.

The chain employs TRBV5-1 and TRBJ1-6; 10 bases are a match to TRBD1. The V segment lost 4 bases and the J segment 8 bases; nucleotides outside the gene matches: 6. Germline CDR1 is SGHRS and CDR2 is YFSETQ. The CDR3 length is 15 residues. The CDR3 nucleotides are TGCGCCAGCAGCGACAAGGACAGGGGGTATTCACCCCTCCACTTT. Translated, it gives CASSDKDRGYSPLHF.

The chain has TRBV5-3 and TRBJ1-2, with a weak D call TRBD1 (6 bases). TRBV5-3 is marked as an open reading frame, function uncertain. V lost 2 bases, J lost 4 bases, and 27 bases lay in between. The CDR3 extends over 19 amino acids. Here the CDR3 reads CARSFKQGWWIPPFYGYTF. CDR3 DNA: TGTGCCAGAAGCTTCAAACAGGGATGGTGGATCCCTCCCTTCTATGGCTACACCTTC.

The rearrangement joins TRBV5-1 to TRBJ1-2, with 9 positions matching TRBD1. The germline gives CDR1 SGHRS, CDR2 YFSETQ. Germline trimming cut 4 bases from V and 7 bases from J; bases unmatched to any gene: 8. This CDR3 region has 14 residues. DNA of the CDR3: TGCGCCAGCAGCCCGGGGACAGGGTTTGGTGGCTACACCTTC. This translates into CASSPGTGFGGYTF. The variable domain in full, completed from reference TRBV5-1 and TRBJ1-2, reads KAGVTQTPRYLIKTRGQQVTLSCSPISGHRSVSWYQQTPGQGLQFLFEYFSETQRNKGNFPGRFSGRQFSNSRSEMNVSTLELGDSALYLCASSPGTGFGGYTFGSGTRLTVV.

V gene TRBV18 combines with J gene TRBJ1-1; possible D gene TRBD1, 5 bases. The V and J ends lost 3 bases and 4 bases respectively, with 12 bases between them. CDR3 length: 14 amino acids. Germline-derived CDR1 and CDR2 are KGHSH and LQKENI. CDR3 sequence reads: CASSPGRVRTEAFF. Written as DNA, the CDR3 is TGTGCCAGCTCACCTGGCAGGGTGCGCACTGAAGCTTTCTTT.

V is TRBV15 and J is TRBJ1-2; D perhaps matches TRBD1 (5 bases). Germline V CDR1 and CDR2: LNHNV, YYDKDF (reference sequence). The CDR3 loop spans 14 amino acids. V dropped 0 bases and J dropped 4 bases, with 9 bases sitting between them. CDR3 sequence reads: CATSRDFTGYGYTF. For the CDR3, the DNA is TGTGCCACCAGCAGAGATTTTACAGGCTATGGCTACACCTTC.

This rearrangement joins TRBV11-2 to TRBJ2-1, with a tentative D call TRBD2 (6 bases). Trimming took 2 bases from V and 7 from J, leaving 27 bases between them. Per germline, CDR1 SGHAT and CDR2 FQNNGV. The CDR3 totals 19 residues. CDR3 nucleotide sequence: TGTGCCAGCAGCTTATATTTGACGATCGGGGGTTTTTTGAGGAATGAGCAGTTCTTC. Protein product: CASSLYLTIGGFLRNEQFF.

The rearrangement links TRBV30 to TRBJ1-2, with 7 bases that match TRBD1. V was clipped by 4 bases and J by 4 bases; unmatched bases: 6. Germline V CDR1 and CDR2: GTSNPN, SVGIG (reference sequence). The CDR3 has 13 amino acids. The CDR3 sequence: CAWNRQGGYGYTF. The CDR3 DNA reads TGTGCCTGGAATAGACAGGGCGGCTATGGCTACACCTTC.

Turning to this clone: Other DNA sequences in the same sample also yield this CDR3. The CDR3 DNA reads TGTGCCAGCAGCCCCGAGTCCGGACAGGGGGGAAAGGGAGCCAACGTCCTGACTTTC. Protein product: CASSPESGQGGKGANVLTF. V usage is TRBV5-4 and J usage is TRBJ2-6; 10 bases fit TRBD1. This CDR3 contains 19 residues. The J segment lost 7 bases and the V segment lost 4 bases, leaving 17 bases of the junction unmatched. Germline CDR1 reads SGHNT; CDR2 reads YYREEE (reference sequence).

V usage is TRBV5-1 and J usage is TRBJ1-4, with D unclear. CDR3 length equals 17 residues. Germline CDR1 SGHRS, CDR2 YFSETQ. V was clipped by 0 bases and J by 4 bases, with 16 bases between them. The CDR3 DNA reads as TGCGCCAGCAGCTTGGCCGAGGGAGCCATCCTTAATGAAAAACTGTTTTTT. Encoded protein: CASSLAEGAILNEKLFF.

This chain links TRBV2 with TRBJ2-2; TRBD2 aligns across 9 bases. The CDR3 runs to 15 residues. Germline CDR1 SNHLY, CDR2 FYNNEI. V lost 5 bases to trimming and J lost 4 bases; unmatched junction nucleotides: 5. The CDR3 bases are TGTGCCAGCAGTTTAGCGGGGGCAGGCACCGGGGAGCTGTTTTTT. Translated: CASSLAGAGTGELFF.

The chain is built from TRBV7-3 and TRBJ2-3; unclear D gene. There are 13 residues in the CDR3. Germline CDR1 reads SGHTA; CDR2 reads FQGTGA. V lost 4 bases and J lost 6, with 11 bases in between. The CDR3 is CASSYRPGDTQYF. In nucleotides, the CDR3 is TGTGCCAGCAGCTACCGACCCGGTGATACGCAGTATTTT.

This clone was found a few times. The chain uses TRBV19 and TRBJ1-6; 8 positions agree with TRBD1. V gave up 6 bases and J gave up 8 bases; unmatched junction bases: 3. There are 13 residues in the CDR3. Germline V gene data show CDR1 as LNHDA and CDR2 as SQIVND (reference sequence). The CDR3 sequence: CASSGQGDSPLHF. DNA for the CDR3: TGTGCCAGTAGCGGACAGGGCGATTCACCCCTCCACTTT.

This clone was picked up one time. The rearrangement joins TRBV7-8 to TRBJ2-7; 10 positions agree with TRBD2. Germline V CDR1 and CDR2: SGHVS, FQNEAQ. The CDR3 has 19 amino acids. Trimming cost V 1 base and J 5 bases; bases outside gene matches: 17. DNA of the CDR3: TGTGCCAGCAGCTTAGAAGTTGGGCAAGGGCTAGCGGGGGACCACGAGCAGTACTTC. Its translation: CASSLEVGQGLAGDHEQYF.

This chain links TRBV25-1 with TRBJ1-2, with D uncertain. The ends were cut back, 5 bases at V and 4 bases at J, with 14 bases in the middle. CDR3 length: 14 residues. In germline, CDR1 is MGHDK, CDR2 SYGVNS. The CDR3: CASSPRTGPYGYTF. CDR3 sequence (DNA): TGTGCCAGCAGTCCACGAACGGGTCCCTATGGCTACACCTTC.

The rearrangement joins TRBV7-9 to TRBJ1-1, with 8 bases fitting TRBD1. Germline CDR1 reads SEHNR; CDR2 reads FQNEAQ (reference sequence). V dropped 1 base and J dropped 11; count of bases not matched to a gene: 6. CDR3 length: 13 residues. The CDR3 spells CASSLEGRQGAFF. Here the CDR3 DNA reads TGTGCCAGCAGCTTAGAAGGGCGACAGGGGGCTTTCTTT.

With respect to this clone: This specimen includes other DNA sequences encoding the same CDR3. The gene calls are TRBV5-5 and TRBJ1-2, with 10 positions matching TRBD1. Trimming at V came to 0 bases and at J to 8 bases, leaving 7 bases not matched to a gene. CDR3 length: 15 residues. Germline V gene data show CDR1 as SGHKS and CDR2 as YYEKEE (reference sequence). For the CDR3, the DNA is TGTGCCAGCAGCTTGGCTGGGGACAGGGGAGGAGGCTACACCTTC. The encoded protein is CASSLAGDRGGGYTF. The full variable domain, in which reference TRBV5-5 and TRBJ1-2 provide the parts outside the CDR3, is DAGVTQSPTHLIKTRGQQVTLRCSPISGHKSVSWYQQVLGQGPQFIFQYYEKEERGRGNFPDRFSARQFPNYSSELNVNALLLGDSALYLCASSLAGDRGGGYTFGSGTRLTVV.

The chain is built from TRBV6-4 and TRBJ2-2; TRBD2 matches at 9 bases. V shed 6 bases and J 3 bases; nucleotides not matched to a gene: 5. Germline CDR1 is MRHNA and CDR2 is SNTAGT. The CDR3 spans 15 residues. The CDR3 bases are TGTGCCAGCAGACGACAGCGGGGGGACACCGGGGAGCTGTTTTTT. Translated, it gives CASRRQRGDTGELFF.

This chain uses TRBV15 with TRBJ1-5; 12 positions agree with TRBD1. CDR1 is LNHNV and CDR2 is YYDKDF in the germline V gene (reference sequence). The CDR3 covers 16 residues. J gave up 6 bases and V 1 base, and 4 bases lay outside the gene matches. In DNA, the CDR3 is TGTGCCACCAGCAGAGCTTTGGGACAGGGGGCTCAGCCCCAGCATTTT. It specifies CATSRALGQGAQPQHF.